Listed below are T cell receptor beta chains from one sample, sequenced in a study of T cell changes during pregnancy in multiple sclerosis. The assay was immunoSEQ multiplex PCR, and TCRdb's table has in-frame clones only and misses some. The table has fewer than 65,000 clones, more than 85% seen once. Sequenced material: peripheral blood, taken before pregnancy. The receptors were sampled from a female donor with multiple sclerosis, enrolled in a pregnancy study. CDR3s include the opening cysteine and the closing phenylalanine or tryptophan. Each record gives: clone size, D gene, V gene, J gene, CDR3 protein, CDR3 DNA. D genes are given only for firm matches. Rows may omit the clone size; those that give it use once, few, many or a size class.

clone_size: .; d_call: .; v_call: TRBV6-5; j_call: TRBJ1-1; cdr3_aa: CASSRTRSNTEAFF; cdr3_nt: TGTGCCAGCTCCCGGACACGCTCGAACACTGAAGCTTTCTTT
clone_size: .; d_call: TRBD1; v_call: TRBV4-2; j_call: TRBJ1-3; cdr3_aa: CASSPRPTGDSGNTIYF; cdr3_nt: TGTGCCAGCAGCCCTCGACCGACAGGGGACTCTGGAAACACCATATATTTT
clone_size: .; d_call: .; v_call: TRBV7-2; j_call: TRBJ2-7; cdr3_aa: CASSLIAGAGPSYEQYF; cdr3_nt: TGTGCCAGCAGCTTAATAGCAGGGGCCGGACCCTCCTACGAGCAGTACTTC
clone_size: .; d_call: TRBD1; v_call: TRBV7-2; j_call: TRBJ1-4; cdr3_aa: CASSQEEGGQGREKLFF; cdr3_nt: TGTGCCAGCAGCCAAGAAGAGGGGGGACAGGGCCGTGAAAAACTGTTTTTT
clone_size: .; d_call: TRBD2; v_call: TRBV2; j_call: TRBJ2-5; cdr3_aa: CASRRWGAGVQETQYF; cdr3_nt: TGTGCCAGCAGGAGGTGGGGAGCGGGGGTCCAAGAGACCCAGTACTTC
clone_size: .; d_call: .; v_call: TRBV5-4; j_call: TRBJ2-3; cdr3_aa: CASGLGLRDTQYF; cdr3_nt: TGTGCCAGCGGACTTGGATTGCGGGATACGCAGTATTTT
clone_size: .; d_call: .; v_call: TRBV19; j_call: TRBJ1-2; cdr3_aa: CASTPTREGNYGYTF; cdr3_nt: TGTGCCAGTACCCCGACCCGAGAGGGTAACTATGGCTACACCTTC
clone_size: .; d_call: TRBD2; v_call: TRBV25-1; j_call: TRBJ2-5; cdr3_aa: CASITRTRGQETQYF; cdr3_nt: TGTGCCAGCATCACACGGACTAGAGGTCAGGAGACCCAGTACTTC
clone_size: .; d_call: TRBD1; v_call: TRBV30; j_call: TRBJ1-6; cdr3_aa: CAWTPRDRGPPLHF; cdr3_nt: TGTGCCTGGACACCGCGGGACAGGGGTCCACCCCTCCACTTT
clone_size: .; d_call: TRBD1; v_call: TRBV6-4; j_call: TRBJ2-2; cdr3_aa: CASSDGTANTGELFF; cdr3_nt: TGTGCCAGCAGTGATGGGACAGCGAACACCGGGGAGCTGTTTTTT
clone_size: few; d_call: .; v_call: TRBV6-4; j_call: TRBJ1-1; cdr3_aa: CASSQNPNTEAFF; cdr3_nt: TGTGCCAGCAGTCAGAACCCGAACACTGAAGCTTTCTTT
clone_size: once; d_call: TRBD1; v_call: TRBV6-5; j_call: TRBJ1-6; cdr3_aa: CASSRLNQGDSPLHF; cdr3_nt: TGTGCCAGCAGTCGACTTAACCAGGGGGATTCACCCCTCCACTTT
clone_size: few; d_call: .; v_call: TRBV5-4; j_call: TRBJ2-7; cdr3_aa: CASSPKTAYEQYF; cdr3_nt: TGTGCCAGCAGCCCCAAAACGGCCTACGAGCAGTACTTC
clone_size: once; d_call: .; v_call: TRBV14; j_call: TRBJ2-6; cdr3_aa: CASSQEGTTISGANVLTF; cdr3_nt: TGTGCCAGCAGCCAAGAAGGGACAACCATATCTGGGGCCAACGTCCTGACTTTC
clone_size: .; d_call: .; v_call: TRBV28; j_call: TRBJ2-2; cdr3_aa: CASSLTGTPGELFF; cdr3_nt: TGTGCCAGCAGTTTAACCGGGACACCCGGGGAGCTGTTTTTT
clone_size: .; d_call: .; v_call: TRBV7-2; j_call: TRBJ1-1; cdr3_aa: CASSLDIWRDTEAFF; cdr3_nt: TGTGCCAGCAGCTTAGATATTTGGCGGGACACTGAAGCTTTCTTT
clone_size: .; d_call: .; v_call: TRBV30; j_call: TRBJ1-6; cdr3_aa: CAGRQLRGSGFNSPLHF; cdr3_nt: TGTGCCGGTCGACAATTAAGGGGTAGCGGGTTCAATTCACCCCTCCACTTT
clone_size: .; d_call: TRBD1; v_call: TRBV6-5; j_call: TRBJ1-2; cdr3_aa: CASRSRTGTDYGYTF; cdr3_nt: TGTGCCAGCAGGTCTCGGACAGGGACTGACTATGGCTACACCTTC
clone_size: .; d_call: .; v_call: TRBV2; j_call: TRBJ1-5; cdr3_aa: CASSPRVNQPQHF; cdr3_nt: TGTGCCAGCAGTCCCCGGGTAAATCAGCCCCAGCATTTT
clone_size: .; d_call: .; v_call: TRBV27; j_call: TRBJ2-4; cdr3_aa: CASSSWGPQNIQYF; cdr3_nt: TGTGCCAGCAGTTCCTGGGGGCCTCAGAACATTCAGTACTTC
clone_size: .; d_call: .; v_call: TRBV18; j_call: TRBJ2-5; cdr3_aa: CASSPRRTEETQYF; cdr3_nt: TGTGCCAGCTCACCGAGGAGGACAGAAGAGACCCAGTACTTC
clone_size: .; d_call: TRBD1; v_call: TRBV7-2; j_call: TRBJ2-7; cdr3_aa: CASSFQQGASYEQYF; cdr3_nt: TGTGCCAGCAGCTTCCAACAGGGGGCCTCCTACGAGCAGTACTTC
clone_size: .; d_call: .; v_call: TRBV27; j_call: TRBJ1-3; cdr3_aa: CASRVTYSGNTIYF; cdr3_nt: TGTGCCAGCCGGGTGACCTACTCTGGAAACACCATATATTTT
clone_size: .; d_call: .; v_call: TRBV7-2; j_call: TRBJ1-2; cdr3_aa: CASSLGASEGYTF; cdr3_nt: TGTGCCAGCAGCTTAGGAGCTTCGGAGGGCTACACCTTC
clone_size: .; d_call: .; v_call: TRBV20-1; j_call: TRBJ1-1; cdr3_aa: CSASAWTEAFF; cdr3_nt: TGCAGTGCTAGTGCGTGGACTGAAGCTTTCTTT
clone_size: .; d_call: .; v_call: TRBV9; j_call: TRBJ2-7; cdr3_aa: CASSPLGSGYEQYF; cdr3_nt: TGTGCCAGCAGCCCCCTAGGATCGGGCTACGAGCAGTACTTC
clone_size: .; d_call: TRBD2; v_call: TRBV6-1; j_call: TRBJ2-5; cdr3_aa: CASSHGTSLETQYF; cdr3_nt: TGTGCCAGCAGTCATGGGACTAGCCTAGAGACCCAGTACTTC
clone_size: .; d_call: .; v_call: TRBV7-7; j_call: TRBJ2-7; cdr3_aa: CASSLVGENEQYF; cdr3_nt: TGTGCTAGCAGCTTAGTCGGGGAAAACGAGCAGTACTTC
clone_size: once; d_call: TRBD1; v_call: TRBV2; j_call: TRBJ1-2; cdr3_aa: CASSETGQGKGPSIGYTF; cdr3_nt: TGTGCCAGCAGTGAAACGGGACAGGGCAAAGGCCCTAGTATCGGCTACACCTTC
clone_size: few; d_call: TRBD1; v_call: TRBV9; j_call: TRBJ1-1; cdr3_aa: CASSVSGTGTINTEAFF; cdr3_nt: TGTGCCAGCAGCGTATCAGGGACAGGGACTATTAACACTGAAGCTTTCTTT
clone_size: .; d_call: TRBD1; v_call: TRBV6-5; j_call: TRBJ2-2; cdr3_aa: CASSSGQVNGELFF; cdr3_nt: TGTGCCAGCAGTTCAGGACAGGTTAACGGGGAGCTGTTTTTT
clone_size: .; d_call: .; v_call: TRBV7-9; j_call: TRBJ1-4; cdr3_aa: CASSPDIPGVRLFF; cdr3_nt: TGTGCCAGCAGCCCGGACATACCCGGTGTTAGACTGTTTTTT
clone_size: .; d_call: .; v_call: TRBV18; j_call: TRBJ2-3; cdr3_aa: CASSQYTDTQYF; cdr3_nt: TGTGCCAGCTCACAATACACAGATACGCAGTATTTT
clone_size: .; d_call: .; v_call: TRBV9; j_call: TRBJ2-7; cdr3_aa: CARSLEGATYEQYF; cdr3_nt: TGTGCCCGCAGTCTGGAGGGGGCGACTTACGAGCAGTACTTC
clone_size: .; d_call: TRBD1; v_call: TRBV7-9; j_call: TRBJ1-4; cdr3_aa: CASSATGLKLFF; cdr3_nt: TGTGCCAGCAGCGCGACAGGGCTTAAACTGTTTTTT
clone_size: few; d_call: .; v_call: TRBV6-6; j_call: TRBJ1-1; cdr3_aa: CASSYSDRHTEAFF; cdr3_nt: TGTGCCAGCAGTTATTCAGACAGGCACACTGAAGCTTTCTTT
clone_size: .; d_call: .; v_call: TRBV12-5; j_call: TRBJ2-7; cdr3_aa: CASGTGPLHSYEQYF; cdr3_nt: TGTGCTAGTGGTACAGGGCCCCTCCACTCCTACGAGCAGTACTTC
clone_size: .; d_call: TRBD1; v_call: TRBV5-1; j_call: TRBJ1-1; cdr3_aa: CASSLASSGGNTEAFF; cdr3_nt: TGCGCCAGCAGCTTGGCCAGCTCAGGGGGGAACACTGAAGCTTTCTTT
clone_size: .; d_call: .; v_call: TRBV7-2; j_call: TRBJ1-6; cdr3_aa: CASSPRGRGGNSPLHF; cdr3_nt: TGTGCCAGCAGCCCTAGGGGCAGAGGGGGTAATTCACCCCTCCACTTT
clone_size: .; d_call: TRBD1; v_call: TRBV4-2; j_call: TRBJ2-7; cdr3_aa: CASSQDEDRGRLEYF; cdr3_nt: TGTGCCAGCAGCCAAGATGAGGACAGGGGGCGCTTGGAGTACTTC